This T cell receptor beta chain derives from a study of graft-versus-host responses after intestinal transplantation. Study as a whole: Recipients underwent multivisceral, liver-intestinal, or isolated intestinal transplants.

This clone was detected only a few times. Both CD3+CD4+ and CD3+CD8+ responders that were proliferating and CFSE-low underwent sorting after the reaction. Study-wide findings and caveats: The marrow of recipients harbored GvH clones, and ileum or blood showed some of them first. Early post-transplant falls in HvG clones accompanied the peak levels of circulating GvH clones.

J was trimmed by 1 base and V by 1 base; bases with no gene match: 2. The CDR3 covers 15 residues. Germline V CDR1 and CDR2: KGHSH, LQKENI. The repertoire was sequenced with immunoSEQ multiplex PCR; TCRdb's copy has only in-frame clones and lacks some. The data show fewer than 25,000 clones, approximately 60% seen once. Sequenced here: alloreactive CD4+ T cells from a mixed lymphocyte reaction culture, sampled before intestinal transplant. Regarding subset: CFSE-low proliferating T cells sorted from roughly six-day pre-transplant mixed lymphocyte reaction (GvH or HvG direction). The V gene is TRBV18, the J gene TRBJ1-1; 8 bases are shared with TRBD1. The source is a human patient who received an intestinal transplant. The CDR3 is CASSPLQGANTEAFF. Written as DNA, the CDR3 is TGTGCCAGCTCACCACTCCAGGGGGCGAACACTGAAGCTTTCTTT.